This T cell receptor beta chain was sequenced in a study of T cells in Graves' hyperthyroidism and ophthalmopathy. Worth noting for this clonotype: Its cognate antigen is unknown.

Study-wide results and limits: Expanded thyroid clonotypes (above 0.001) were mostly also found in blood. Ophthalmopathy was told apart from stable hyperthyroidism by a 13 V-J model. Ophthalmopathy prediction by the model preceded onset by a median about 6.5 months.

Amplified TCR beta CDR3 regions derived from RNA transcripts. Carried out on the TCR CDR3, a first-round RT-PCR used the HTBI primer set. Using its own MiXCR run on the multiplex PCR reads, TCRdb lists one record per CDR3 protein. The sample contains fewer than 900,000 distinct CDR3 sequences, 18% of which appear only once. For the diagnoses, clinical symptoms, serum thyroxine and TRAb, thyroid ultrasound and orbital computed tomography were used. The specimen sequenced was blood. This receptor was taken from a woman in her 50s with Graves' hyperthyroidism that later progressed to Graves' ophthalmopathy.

The CDR3 here is CASSESVTFQEAFF. The CDR3 coding sequence is TGCGCCAGCAGTGAGTCGGTTACCTTCCAAGAAGCTTTCTTT. V usage is TRBV10-1 and J usage is TRBJ1-1; D is unresolved. Per the germline V gene, CDR1 is WNHNN and CDR2 is SYGVQD (reference sequence). V lost 0 bases to trimming and J lost 8 bases, with 13 bases between them. The CDR3 runs 14 residues.